What follows describes a single TCR beta chain. V dropped 0 bases and J dropped 5 bases, with 12 bases sitting between them. The CDR3 sequence is 15 residues long. The germline V gene encodes CDR1 SGHDT and CDR2 YYEEEE. This record belongs to a study of control samples from healthy donors and cancer patients. Profiling relied on immunoSEQ multiplex PCR, and the TCRdb table lists in-frame clones only, not all of them. The table shows about 130,000 clones, with around nine tenths occurring only once. The source is a man in his fifties or sixties in good health. The rearrangement joins TRBV5-6 to TRBJ2-1; D is perhaps TRBD1 (5 bases). The sample consisted of blood. CDR3: CASSLGAGRNNEQFF. CDR3 bases: TGTGCCAGCAGCTTGGGAGCAGGGCGCAACAATGAGCAGTTCTTC.